This T cell receptor (beta chain) was profiled in a study of control samples from healthy donors and cancer patients. The CDR3 contains 17 residues. In germline, CDR1 is KGHSH, CDR2 LQKENI. The V gene end was trimmed by 1 base and the J gene end by 3 bases; junction bases not matched to a gene: 10. This clone was seen more than once but under ten times. Profiling relied on immunoSEQ multiplex PCR, and the TCRdb table lists in-frame clones only, not all of them. Of some 130,000 clones in the sample, about nine tenths were seen once. The TCR sequence derives from a man between 18 and 35 years old in good health. The genes are TRBV18 and TRBJ1-1, with 8 bases identical to TRBD1. Sequenced input: blood. CDR3: CASSPLPWTGSYTEAFF. The CDR3 DNA follows: TGTGCCAGCTCACCACTACCCTGGACAGGGAGTTACACTGAAGCTTTCTTT. The whole variable domain, filled in from reference TRBV18 and TRBJ1-1, reads NAGVMQNPRHLVRRRGQEARLRCSPMKGHSHVYWYRQLPEEGLKFMVYLQKENIIDESGMPKERFSAEFPKEGPSILRIQQVVRGDSAAYFCASSPLPWTGSYTEAFFGQGTRLTVV.